This T cell receptor (beta chain) emerged from a study of CD8 T cells in Susac syndrome. With random hexamers, reverse transcription was performed on roughly 0.45 to 1 ug of RNA. TCRdb called the immunoSEQ multiplex PCR reads again in MiXCR, with one record for every CDR3 protein. The data hold 150,000 to 200,000 distinct CDR3 sequences, with just under 95% observed a single time. Germline V CDR1 and CDR2: SGDLS, YYNGEE. The V segment lost 3 bases and the J segment 7 bases; nucleotides outside the gene matches: 5. The CDR3 has 15 amino acids. Matched for age and sex, the controls were healthy donors. The V and J genes are TRBV9 and TRBJ1-6; 9 bases match TRBD1. Sample: CD4+ T cells from PBMCs. This receptor was taken from a human donor in good health. CDR3 coding DNA: TGTGCCAGCAGCGCAGGAACAGGGGGCAATTCACCCCTCCACTTT. Translation gives CASSAGTGGNSPLHF.